This TCR beta chain appears in the sequencing data of a study of T-cell reconstitution after alpha-beta-depleted transplantation in children. The study's findings and limits: Alpha-beta T cells about two months after transplant reportedly derived from several hundred expanded graft clones. High day-60 TCRbeta diversity in some patients came from surviving recipient T cells and thymic progenitors. One year after transplant, T-cell counts and diversity came mostly from newly produced T cells.

V lost 4 bases to trimming and J lost 2 bases; unmatched junction nucleotides: 15. CDR3 length equals 20 residues. Germline V gene data show CDR1 as SGHRS and CDR2 as YFSETQ. For this clonotype: Antigen specificity is unknown.

Unique molecular identifiers were incorporated during preparation of the TCRbeta library. One entry per CDR3 protein, called by TCRdb with MiXCR from the PCR reads. The table includes nearly 350,000 distinct CDR3 sequences, about 17% detected once. The chain is built from TRBV5-1 and TRBJ2-3, with 14 nucleotides matching TRBD2. This material consisted of PBMCs, mostly from graft donor cells, taken 360 days after TCRalphabeta/CD19-depleted stem cell transplant. The sequence came from a male patient between 2 and 15 years old who had a stem cell transplant for acute lymphoblastic leukemia, so the T cells may come from the graft donor. As DNA, the CDR3 is TGCGCCAGCAGCCGAATCACGGGACTAGCGGGAGCGGGGGCCACAGATACGCAGTATTTT. Residues: CASSRITGLAGAGATDTQYF.